The clone carrying this TCR beta chain was seen many times. Its antigen is not known. The entry originates in a study of T cells in Graves' hyperthyroidism and ophthalmopathy. Background on the study: The blood sample was taken at first diagnosis, before treatment began. Study results and limitations: Most thyroid-expanded clonotypes above 0.001 were also found in blood.

RNA transcripts served as the template for amplifying TCR beta CDR3 regions. The HTBI primer set served for first-round RT-PCR of the TCR CDR3. Each CDR3 protein is one row after TCRdb ran MiXCR on the multiplex PCR reads. The profile shows over 300,000 distinct CDR3 sequences, about 15% of them singletons. The PBMCs were sourced from fresh peripheral blood (around 9.9 ml). Germline V gene lookup returns CDR1 SEHNR and CDR2 FQNEAQ (reference sequence). V was trimmed by 5 bases and J by 2 bases, leaving 11 bases between them. The CDR3 has 14 residues. The rearrangement joins TRBV7-9 to TRBJ2-3; D is unresolved. Source material: blood. The receptor was isolated from a woman aged 60 to 75 with Graves' hyperthyroidism. CDR3 sequence reads: CASSLGPDTDTQYF. The CDR3 DNA sequence: TGTGCCAGCAGCCTCGGACCCGACACAGATACGCAGTATTTT.